Shown below are 5 T cell receptor beta chains from a single sample sequenced in a study of tumor and adjacent non-tumor tissue in lung cancer (dated by TCRdb to 2016 to 2019). Receptor libraries were prepared by multiplex PCR. Instrument used: Illumina HiSeq 2500. Following protocols modified from ARM-PCR, the researchers constructed TCRbeta libraries through three rounds of nested PCR with primers (Table S4). Using fastp at Q25 and MiXCR, TCRdb reprocessed the public reads and kept productive beta chains. When rows share a CDR3 protein, they turn into one entry using the most common DNA and genes. This sample is represented by some 100,000 distinct CDR3 sequences; more than 55% of them were singletons. The ten biggest clones cover roughly 19% of the sample. RNA was isolated from bulk, unsorted tissue, and RNA quality was assessed with a NanoDrop ND-1000 and an Agilent 2100. For the normal lung samples, distant non-tumor tissue was collected more than 3 cm away from the tumor edge.

Sequenced sample: distant non-tumor lung tissue. These TCRs come from a man aged 30-40 years with non-small cell lung cancer.

Many counts were recorded for this clonotype. The V gene is TRBV5-4, the J gene TRBJ2-3, with D possibly matching TRBD2 (5 bases). CDR1 SGHNT and CDR2 YYREEE come from the germline V gene (reference sequence). The CDR3 loop spans 15 amino acids. The ends were cut back, 5 bases at V and 0 bases at J, with 13 bases in the middle. CDR3 nucleotides: TGTGCCAGCAGGTTAGCTAGCTGGAGCACAGATACGCAGTATTTT. Protein sequence: CASRLASWSTDTQYF.

This clonotype was found once. A much bigger clone sits one base away, suggesting this may be a read error. The gene calls are TRBV12-3 or TRBV12-4 and TRBJ2-1; 8 bases fit TRBD1. V was pared by 10 bases and J by 4 bases, with 9 bases of the junction left unmatched. The CDR3 spans 14 residues. CDR3 residues: CANRTTGEYNEQFF. CDR3 DNA sequence: TGTGCCAACAGGACGACAGGGGAATACAATGAGCAGTTCTTC.

Points on this clonotype: It is likely a read error, because the conserved phenylalanine at the end of the CDR3 is missing. The V gene is TRBV11-1, the J gene TRBJ2-5; D is perhaps TRBD1 or TRBD2 (5 bases each). In germline, CDR1 is SGHAT, CDR2 FQDESV (reference sequence). This CDR3 has 16 residues. The CDR3 loop reads CTSSTEGRNYQETQYY. CDR3 DNA sequence: TGTACCAGCAGCACCGAGGGGCGGAATTACCAAGAGACCCAGTACTAC.

A remark on this clonotype: One junction end disagrees with the germline gene, perhaps due to a read error. The CDR3 here is CTSSQPTGALGNTIYF. CDR3 bases: TGCACCAGCAGCCAGCCTACAGGGGCACTTGGAAACACCATATATTTT. V gene TRBV4-1 combines with J gene TRBJ1-3; 7 nucleotides match TRBD1. Per the germline V gene, CDR1 is MGHRA and CDR2 is YSYEKL. The CDR3 sequence is 16 residues long.

On this clonotype: Its ends do not fully match the called genes, so a read error is possible. The chain is built from TRBV11-1 and TRBJ2-4; TRBD1 is a possible D gene (5 bases). The CDR3 spans 16 residues. CDR1 and CDR2 (germline): SGHAT, FQDESV (reference sequence). In nucleotides, the CDR3 is TGTGCCAGCACCCATTCATGCAGGGCGACCAAAAACATTCAGTACTTT. It translates to CASTHSCRATKNIQYF.